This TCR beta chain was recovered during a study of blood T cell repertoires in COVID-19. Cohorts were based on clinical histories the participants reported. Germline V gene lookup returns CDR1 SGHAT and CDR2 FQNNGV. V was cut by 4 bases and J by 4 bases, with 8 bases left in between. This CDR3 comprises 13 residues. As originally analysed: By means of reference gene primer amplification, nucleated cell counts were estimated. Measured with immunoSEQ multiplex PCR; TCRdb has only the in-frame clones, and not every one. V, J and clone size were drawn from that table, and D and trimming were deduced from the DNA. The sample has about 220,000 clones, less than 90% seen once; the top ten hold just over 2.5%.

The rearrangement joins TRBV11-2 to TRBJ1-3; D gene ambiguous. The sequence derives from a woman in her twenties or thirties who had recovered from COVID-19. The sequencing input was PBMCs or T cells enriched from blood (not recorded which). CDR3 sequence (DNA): TGTGCCAGCAGCTCGAGCCTGGGAAACACCATATATTTT. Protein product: CASSSSLGNTIYF. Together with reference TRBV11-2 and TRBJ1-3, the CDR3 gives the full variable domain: EAGVAQSPRYKIIEKRQSVAFWCNPISGHATLYWYQQILGQGPKLLIQFQNNGVVDDSQLPKDRFSAERLKGVDSTLKIQPAKLEDSAVYLCASSSSLGNTIYFGEGSWLTVV.